This TCR beta chain originates from a study of blood T cell dynamics during melanoma immunotherapy. Study as a whole: First-line therapy was either pembrolizumab or nivolumab with ipilimumab for metastatic melanoma.

The CDR3 has 15 residues. Germline CDR1 is SGHTA and CDR2 is FQGNSA. Trimming removed 5 bases at V and 2 bases at J, with 14 bases between. Sample time point: pre-treatment baseline. Samples come from before therapy and from week 3 after the first blockade cycle. A fixed DNA input of around 0.35 ug was used per bulk PBMC sample. The assay was immunoSEQ multiplex PCR, and TCRdb's table has in-frame clones only and misses some. The table shows some 15,000 clones, with less than 85% occurring only once. This chain links TRBV7-2 with TRBJ2-3; weak D call: TRBD1 (6 bases). The sample was blood, taken from a patient treated with checkpoint blockade. This clonotype was sampled from a human donor with melanoma. The CDR3 DNA reads as TGTGCCAGCAGCCCGAGTGGACAGTCCACAGATACGCAGTATTTT. Translated: CASSPSGQSTDTQYF.